This T cell receptor (beta chain) was observed in a study of CD8 T cells in Susac syndrome. The trim removed 0 bases at V and 6 bases at J, leaving 6 bases unmatched. The CDR3 runs to 17 residues. Germline loops: CDR1 LGHNA, CDR2 YSLEER. Findings of the study overall: The study conceded that its TCR sequencing and HLA analysis involved relatively few individuals. Repertoires of Susac syndrome CD4+ T cells lacked clonal expansion.

TEMRA cells were FACS-enriched, while CD8+ and CD4+ T cells were negatively isolated. It was with random hexamers that roughly 0.5 to 1 ug RNA was reverse transcribed. Across 54 Vbeta and 13 Jbeta, immunoSEQ multiplex PCR amplified TCR beta CDR3. TCRdb recomputed calls from the immunoSEQ multiplex PCR reads with MiXCR, one row per CDR3 protein. In the table there are roughly 190,000 distinct CDR3 sequences, approximately 94% of which are singletons. Turning to this clonotype: Antigen unknown.

Specimen: CD4+ T cells from PBMCs. The sequence was obtained from a human donor with Susac syndrome. The chain carries TRBV4-3 and TRBJ2-2, with 11 bases that match TRBD2. CDR3 region: CASSQDWGSGGAGELFF. DNA for the CDR3: TGCGCCAGCAGCCAAGATTGGGGTAGCGGGGGGGCCGGGGAGCTGTTTTTT.